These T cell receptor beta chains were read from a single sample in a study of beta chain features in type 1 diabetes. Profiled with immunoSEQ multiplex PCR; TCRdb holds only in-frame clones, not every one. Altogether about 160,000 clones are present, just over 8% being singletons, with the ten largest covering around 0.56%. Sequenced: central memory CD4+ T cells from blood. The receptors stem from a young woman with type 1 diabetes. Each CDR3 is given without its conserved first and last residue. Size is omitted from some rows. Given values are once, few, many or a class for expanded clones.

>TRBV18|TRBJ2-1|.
ASSPDSVGEQF
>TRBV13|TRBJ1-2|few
ASSLGTGYGYT
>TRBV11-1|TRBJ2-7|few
ASTSGLADYEQY
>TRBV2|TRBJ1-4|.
ASSERDEKLF
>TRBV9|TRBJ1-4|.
ASSESVGHNEKLF
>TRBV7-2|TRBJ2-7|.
ASSLAFGGDEQY
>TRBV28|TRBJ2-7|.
ASSPPGQISYEQY
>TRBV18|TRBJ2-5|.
ASSPTEGETQY
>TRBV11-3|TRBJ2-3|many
ASSWLAGGTDTQY
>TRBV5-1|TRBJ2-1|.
ASSLERGGEQF
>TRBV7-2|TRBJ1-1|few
ASSSFRSTEAF
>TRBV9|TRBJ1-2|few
ASSPGTEPS
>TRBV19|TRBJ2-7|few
ASSLTNTGSSYEQY
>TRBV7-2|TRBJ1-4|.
ASSRSYREEKLF
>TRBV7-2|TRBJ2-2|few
ASSLGQNTGELF
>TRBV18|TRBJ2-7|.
ASGGQVSYEQY
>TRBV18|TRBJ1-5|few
ASSPTGQGQPQH
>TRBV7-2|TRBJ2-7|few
ASSLYDSSEQY
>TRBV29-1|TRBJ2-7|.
SVGDGTSLIYEQY
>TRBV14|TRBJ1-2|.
ASSQVGGYGYT
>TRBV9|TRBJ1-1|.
ASGKQGATEAF
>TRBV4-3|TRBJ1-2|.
ASSQEGGQGRNT
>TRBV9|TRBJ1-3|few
ASSLRGPYSGNTIY
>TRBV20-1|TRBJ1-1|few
SARGTEQAF
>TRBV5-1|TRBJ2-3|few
ASSGTSGMGTDTQY
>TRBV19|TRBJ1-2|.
ASTSLQGAGEDYGYT
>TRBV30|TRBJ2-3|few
AWSFSDTQY
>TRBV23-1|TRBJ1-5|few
ASIPGQGDQPQH
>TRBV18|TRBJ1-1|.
ASSPSGSGTEAF
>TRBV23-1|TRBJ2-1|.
ASSHPAGVRECDEQF
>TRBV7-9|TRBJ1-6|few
ASSLAGEGSSPLH
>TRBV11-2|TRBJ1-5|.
ASSPQERQPQH
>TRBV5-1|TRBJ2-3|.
ASSLSTRTGQDTQY
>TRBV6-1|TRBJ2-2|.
ASSTTRANTGELF
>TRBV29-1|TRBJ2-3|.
SVEAGGPTDTQY
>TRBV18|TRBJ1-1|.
ASSPRGVRAEAF
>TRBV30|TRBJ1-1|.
AWSQRQGRSTEAF
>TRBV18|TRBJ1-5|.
ASSSTGTGGRQPQH
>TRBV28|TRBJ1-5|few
ASSTDRGKSSNQPQH
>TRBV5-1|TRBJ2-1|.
ASSQQGYNEQF
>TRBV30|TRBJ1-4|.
AWNPGQGGEKLF
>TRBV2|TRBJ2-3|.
ASSEGGIGTDTQY
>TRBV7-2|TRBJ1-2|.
ASSPGQGMGYT
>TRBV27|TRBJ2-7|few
ASSGGTGVRNEQY
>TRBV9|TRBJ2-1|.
ASSVGQGGNEQF
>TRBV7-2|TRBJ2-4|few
ASSGDRVKNIQY
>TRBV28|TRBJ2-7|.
ASSLWTVSYEQY
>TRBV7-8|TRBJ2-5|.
ASRLWTGVWETQY
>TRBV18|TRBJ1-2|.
ASSPPGGSGYT
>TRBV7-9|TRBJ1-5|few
ASTLGFSNQPQH